Sequencing of this T cell receptor (beta chain) was carried out in a study of OX40 agonist ivuxolimab in advanced cancers. General observations from the study: Individuals who were partial responders at 0.1-3.0 mg/kg had clonal expansion that ranked among the lowest.

As to this clone: Its specificity is not known.

Profiling relied on immunoSEQ multiplex PCR, and the TCRdb table lists in-frame clones only, not all of them. The sample yields about 77,000 clones, under 90% seen once. The CDR3 totals 16 residues. Germline values: CDR1 SGHRS, CDR2 YFSETQ. The V gene end was trimmed by 3 bases and the J gene end by 5 bases; junction bases not matched to a gene: 9. The chain carries TRBV5-1 and TRBJ2-5; 11 nucleotides match TRBD2. Sample: CD4+ or CD8+ T cells sorted from blood, taken in a trial of the OX40 agonist ivuxolimab. This sequence was found in an adult with an advanced solid tumor such as melanoma, head and neck, liver or kidney cancer. The CDR3 DNA is TGCGCCAGCAGCTCAACTACTAGCGGGGGCGGTGAGACCCAGTACTTC. Translated, it gives CASSSTTSGGGETQYF.